Presented here are 23 T cell receptor beta chains from one specimen sequenced in a study of T cells after yellow fever vaccination. TCRdb fed the 5' RACE reads into MiXCR, producing one record per CDR3 protein. The sample includes 250,000 to 400,000 distinct CDR3 sequences, approximately 4% of them seen just once. Sequencing used PBMCs, obtained 15 days after the yellow fever booster vaccination. All receptors come from a man aged 18 to 29 who received the YFV17D yellow fever vaccine.

This clonotype was seen many times. V is TRBV5-8 and J is TRBJ1-1, with TRBD1 as a possible D gene (6 bases). V lost 0 bases, J lost 4 bases, and 16 bases lay in between. Germline-derived CDR1 and CDR2 are SGHTS and YDEGEE. The CDR3 runs 16 residues. DNA for the CDR3: TGTGCCAGCAGCTTGGATACGGGGGCGAGAACCACTGAAGCTTTCTTT. Translated, it gives CASSLDTGARTTEAFF.

This chain uses TRBV24-1 with TRBJ2-2, with no clear D. Germline-derived CDR1 and CDR2 are KGHDR and SFDVKD. CDR3 length equals 13 residues. V dropped 4 bases and J dropped 2 bases, with 4 bases sitting between them. The CDR3 bases are TGTGCCACCAGTGACCCTAACACCGGGGAGCTGTTTTTT. Protein: CATSDPNTGELFF.

V usage is TRBV6-9 and J usage is TRBJ2-1; D is unclear. The length of the CDR3 is 13 residues. V was trimmed by 0 bases and J by 10 bases, leaving 10 bases between them. Germline V lookup: CDR1 MNHGY, CDR2 SVAAGI. CDR3 nucleotides: TGTGCCAGCAGTTATTCTGGGGTGGTCGAGCAGTTCTTC. It is translated as CASSYSGVVEQFF.

The table lists this clonotype with a few counts. This chain links TRBV12-3 or TRBV12-4 with TRBJ2-3; D not resolved. Trimming removed 5 bases from V and 6 bases from J, with 15 bases in between. The CDR3 contains 14 residues. CDR3 protein: CASSPLMGADTQYF. The CDR3 nucleotides read TGTGCCAGCAGTCCTCTCATGGGCGCGGATACGCAGTATTTT.

This clonotype has more than one count but fewer than ten. This sequence joins TRBV25-1 and TRBJ2-5; tentative D call: TRBD2 (7 bases). The V end lost 8 bases, the J end lost 1 base, and 11 bases lay between the germline ends. The CDR3 is 13 residues long. Germline loops: CDR1 MGHDK, CDR2 SYGVNS. Here the CDR3 DNA reads TGTGCCAGCGGACTAGGGGGCCAAGAGACCCAGTACTTC. Encoded protein: CASGLGGQETQYF.

This clonotype occurred a few times. The V call is TRBV7-2, the J call TRBJ1-1; D might be TRBD1 (6 bases). CDR3 length equals 13 residues. Germline V CDR1 and CDR2: SGHTA, FQGNSA. Trimming took off 5 bases at V and 8 bases at J, with 15 bases between the two ends. This CDR3 reads CASSLTGGSEAFF. CDR3 coding DNA: TGTGCCAGCAGCCTGACGGGGGGCTCAGAAGCTTTCTTT.

The sample holds many counts of this clonotype. The V gene is TRBV20-1, the J gene TRBJ2-5; D might be TRBD2 (6 bases). This CDR3 region has 14 residues. Germline assignment: CDR1 DFQATT and CDR2 SNEGSKA (reference sequence). V was trimmed by 4 bases and J by 1 base, leaving 13 bases between them. The CDR3 protein is CSAKFTSRQETQYF. The CDR3 region has the DNA TGCAGTGCTAAATTTACTAGCCGCCAAGAGACCCAGTACTTC.

The gene calls are TRBV6-2 or TRBV6-3 and TRBJ2-1; 8 nucleotides agree with TRBD2. J was trimmed by 0 bases and V by 10 bases; bases with no gene match: 20. Germline loops: CDR1 MNHEY, CDR2 SVGEGT. This CDR3 comprises 19 residues. The CDR3 sequence is CATKSNPGGTPSSYNEQFF. CDR3 bases: TGTGCCACCAAATCCAACCCGGGGGGGACTCCGAGCTCCTACAATGAGCAGTTCTTC.

At least ten counts were recorded for this clonotype. This chain uses TRBV20-1 with TRBJ1-1; D not resolved. Germline assignment: CDR1 DFQATT and CDR2 SNEGSKA (reference sequence). The CDR3 covers 13 residues. V lost 1 base to trimming and J lost 3 bases, with 9 bases between them. This CDR3 is CSARGTDDTEAFF. The DNA of the CDR3 is TGCAGTGCTAGAGGAACGGACGACACTGAAGCTTTCTTT.

This clonotype was counted between two and nine times. This chain uses TRBV6-1 with TRBJ1-4, with 7 bases fitting TRBD1. The CDR3 runs 14 residues. The V and J ends lost 0 bases and 10 bases, in that order; junction bases with no gene match: 5. The germline gives CDR1 MNHNS, CDR2 SASEGT. CDR3 in DNA: TGTGCCAGCAGTGAAGCTAGGGGGCTCGGAAAACTGTTTTTT. Residues: CASSEARGLGKLFF.

The J gene is TRBJ2-5, the V gene TRBV7-2, with TRBD2 matching 7 bases. Germline-derived CDR1 and CDR2 are SGHTA and FQGNSA. There are 15 residues in the CDR3. V was clipped by 3 bases and J by 4 bases; unmatched bases: 8. Written as DNA, the CDR3 is TGTGCCAGCAGCTTCTTGGGAGGGTGGGGAGAGACCCAGTACTTC. This translates into CASSFLGGWGETQYF.

A few counts support this clonotype. This chain uses TRBV7-2 with TRBJ2-7, with 7 positions matching TRBD1. Germline V CDR1 and CDR2: SGHTA, FQGNSA. The junction had 7 bases not matched to a gene; V was cut back by 4 bases and J by 4 bases. The CDR3 runs 14 residues. In DNA form, the CDR3 reads TGTGCCAGCAGCTCAGGGGGTCCCTCTTACGAGCAGTACTTC. Amino acid sequence: CASSSGGPSYEQYF.

The chain has TRBV12-3 or TRBV12-4 and TRBJ2-7; D remains unclear. V shed 2 bases and J shed 3 bases, with 11 bases lying between them. This CDR3 is built from 14 residues. CDR3 DNA: TGTGCCAGCAGTTTAAGGGAAAAGATCTACGAGCAGTACTTC. As protein: CASSLREKIYEQYF.

At least ten counts were recorded for this clonotype. This chain links TRBV4-3 with TRBJ2-6; tentative D call: TRBD2 (5 bases). Germline V CDR1 and CDR2: LGHNA, YSLEER. V was pared by 3 bases and J by 2 bases, with 11 bases between. The CDR3 spans 16 residues. CDR3: CASSQVSGTGANVLTF. In nucleotides, the CDR3 is TGCGCCAGCAGCCAGGTGTCCGGGACTGGGGCCAACGTCCTGACTTTC.

The sample holds many counts of this clonotype. The chain combines TRBV11-2 with TRBJ2-1, with TRBD1 identical over 9 bases. This CDR3 is built from 18 residues. The ends lost 0 bases at V and 7 bases at J; junction bases unmatched: 13. Germline V gene lookup returns CDR1 SGHAT and CDR2 FQNNGV. CDR3 region: CASSLEPGTGFGVNEQFF. The CDR3 nucleotides read TGTGCCAGCAGCTTAGAGCCGGGGACAGGGTTCGGCGTGAATGAGCAGTTCTTC. Combining the CDR3 with reference TRBV11-2 and TRBJ2-1 gives the whole variable domain EAGVAQSPRYKIIEKRQSVAFWCNPISGHATLYWYQQILGQGPKLLIQFQNNGVVDDSQLPKDRFSAERLKGVDSTLKIQPAKLEDSAVYLCASSLEPGTGFGVNEQFFGPGTRLTVL.

The rearrangement links TRBV12-3 or TRBV12-4 to TRBJ2-3; 14 bases line up with TRBD2. CDR3 length: 16 residues. After removal of 10 bases from V and 4 bases from J, the junction contained 10 bases not matched to a gene. This CDR3 is CATRLAGGPVPDTQYF. CDR3 coding DNA: TGTGCCACAAGACTAGCGGGGGGGCCAGTACCAGATACGCAGTATTTT.

This clonotype was detected many times. The chain links TRBV6-6 to TRBJ2-1; a possible D gene is TRBD1 (8 bases). CDR1 MNHNY and CDR2 SVGAGI come from the germline V gene (reference sequence). V lost 0 bases, J lost 14 bases, and 32 bases lay in between. The CDR3 runs to 19 residues. Here the CDR3 reads CASSYSRTGRFLERAGKFF. The CDR3 DNA is TGTGCCAGCAGTTACTCGAGGACAGGGCGGTTTCTCGAGCGAGCGGGGAAGTTCTTC.

This clonotype has a count of ten or more. V usage is TRBV5-1 and J usage is TRBJ1-6; TRBD1 agrees at 7 bases. V shed 4 bases, J shed 6 bases, and the junction held 19 bases outside the gene matches. This CDR3 is 19 amino acids long. From germline, CDR1 is SGHRS and CDR2 YFSETQ. The CDR3 DNA reads TGCGCCAGCAGCCCCTGGACAGGTCTCGTTGACTTCGCTAATTCACCCCTCCACTTT. Translation gives CASSPWTGLVDFANSPLHF.

This clonotype has more than one count but fewer than ten. The chain employs TRBV15 and TRBJ2-3; 8 positions match TRBD1. This CDR3 is built from 15 residues. Germline trimming cut 6 bases from V and 4 bases from J; bases unmatched to any gene: 9. CDR1 is LNHNV, CDR2 YYDKDF, per germline (reference sequence). This chain's CDR3 is CATSRVDRDSDTQYF. DNA for the CDR3: TGTGCCACCAGTCGAGTGGACAGGGATTCAGATACGCAGTATTTT.

The J gene is TRBJ1-6, the V gene TRBV12-3 or TRBV12-4, with D perhaps TRBD1 (5 bases). The CDR3 runs 13 residues. V lost 5 bases and J lost 12, with 14 bases in between. CDR3 protein: CASSRGPTGPLHF. The CDR3 DNA follows: TGTGCCAGCAGTCGGGGCCCTACCGGACCCCTCCACTTT.

This clonotype was seen many times. The CDR3 bases are TGTGCCAGCAGGAGGGTAACTGAGCAGTTCTTC. Its translation: CASRRVTEQFF. V and J are TRBV28 and TRBJ2-1; D is possibly TRBD2 (5 bases). Germline CDR1 reads MDHEN; CDR2 reads SYDVKM. V was pared by 6 bases and J by 9 bases, with 9 bases between. CDR3 length: 11 amino acids.

In this sample, this clonotype turned up many times. The rearrangement uses TRBV11-2 and TRBJ1-4; D might be TRBD1 (5 bases). The CDR3 runs 13 residues. Deletions cut 5 bases from V and 6 bases from J, with 10 bases between. Germline lookup yields CDR1 SGHAT and CDR2 FQNNGV. The CDR3 reads CASSGRGDEKLFF. The CDR3 DNA sequence: TGTGCCAGCAGCGGAAGGGGAGATGAAAAACTGTTTTTT.

For the CDR3, the DNA is TGTGCCATCAGTGAGTCGAATCCGGCAGGGGCAAGTTTTATCAATGAGCAGTTCTTC. Encoded protein: CAISESNPAGASFINEQFF. The rearrangement links TRBV10-3 to TRBJ2-1; D perhaps matches TRBD1 (6 bases). Germline V CDR1 and CDR2: ENHRY, SYGVKD. This CDR3 has 19 amino acids. Trimming cost V 0 bases and J 6 bases, with 24 bases left between them.